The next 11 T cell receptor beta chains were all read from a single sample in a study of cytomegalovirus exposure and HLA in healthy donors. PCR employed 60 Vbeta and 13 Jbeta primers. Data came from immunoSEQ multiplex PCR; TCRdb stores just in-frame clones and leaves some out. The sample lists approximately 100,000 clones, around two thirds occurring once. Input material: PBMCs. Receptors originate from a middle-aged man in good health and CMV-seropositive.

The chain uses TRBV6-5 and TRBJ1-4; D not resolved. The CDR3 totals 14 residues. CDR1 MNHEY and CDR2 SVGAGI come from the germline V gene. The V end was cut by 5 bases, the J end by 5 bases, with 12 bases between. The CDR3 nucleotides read TGTGCCAGCAGTCCTGAACTAGCGAATGAAAAACTGTTTTTT. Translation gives CASSPELANEKLFF.

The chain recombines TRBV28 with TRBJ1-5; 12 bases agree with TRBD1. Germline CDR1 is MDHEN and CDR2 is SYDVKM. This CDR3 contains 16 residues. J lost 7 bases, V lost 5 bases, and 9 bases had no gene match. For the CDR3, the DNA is TGTGCCAGCAGTCCATTGGGACAGGGGGCGCACCAGCCCCAGCATTTT. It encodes CASSPLGQGAHQPQHF.

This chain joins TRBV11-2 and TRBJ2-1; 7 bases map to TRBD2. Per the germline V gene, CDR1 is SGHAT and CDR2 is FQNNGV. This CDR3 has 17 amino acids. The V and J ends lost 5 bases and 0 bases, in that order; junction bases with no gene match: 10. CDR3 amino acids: CASSVILGGGSYNEQFF. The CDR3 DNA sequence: TGTGCCAGCAGCGTGATCTTGGGCGGGGGCTCCTACAATGAGCAGTTCTTC.

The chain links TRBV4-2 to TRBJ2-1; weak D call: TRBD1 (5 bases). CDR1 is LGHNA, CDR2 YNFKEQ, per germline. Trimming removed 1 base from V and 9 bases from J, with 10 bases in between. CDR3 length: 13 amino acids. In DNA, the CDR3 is TGTGCCAGCAGCCAAGGACAGTCCTTTGAGCAGTTCTTC. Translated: CASSQGQSFEQFF.

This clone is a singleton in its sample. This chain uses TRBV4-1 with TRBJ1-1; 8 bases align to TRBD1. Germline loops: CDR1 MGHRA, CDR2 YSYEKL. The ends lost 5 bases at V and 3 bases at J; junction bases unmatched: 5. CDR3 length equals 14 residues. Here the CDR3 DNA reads TGCGCCAGCAGCATGAACAGGGGGTACACTGAAGCTTTCTTT. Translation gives CASSMNRGYTEAFF.

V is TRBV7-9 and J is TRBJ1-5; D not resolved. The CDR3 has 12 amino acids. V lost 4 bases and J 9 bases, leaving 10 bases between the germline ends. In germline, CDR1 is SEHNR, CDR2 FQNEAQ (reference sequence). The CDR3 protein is CASSSGILPQHF. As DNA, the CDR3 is TGTGCCAGCAGCTCCGGGATTTTGCCCCAGCATTTT.

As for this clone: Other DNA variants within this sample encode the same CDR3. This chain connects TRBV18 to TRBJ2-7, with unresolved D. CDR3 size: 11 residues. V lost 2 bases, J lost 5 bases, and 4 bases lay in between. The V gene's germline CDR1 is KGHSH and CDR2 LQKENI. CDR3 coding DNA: TGTGCCAGCTCACCATCAGACGAGCAGTACTTC. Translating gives CASSPSDEQYF.

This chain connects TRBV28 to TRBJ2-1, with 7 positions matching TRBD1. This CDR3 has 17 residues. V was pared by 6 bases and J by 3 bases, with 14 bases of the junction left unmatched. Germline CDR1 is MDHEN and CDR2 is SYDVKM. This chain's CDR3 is CASSHAQGLADYNEQFF. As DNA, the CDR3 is TGTGCCAGCAGCCACGCACAGGGGCTTGCGGACTACAATGAGCAGTTCTTC.

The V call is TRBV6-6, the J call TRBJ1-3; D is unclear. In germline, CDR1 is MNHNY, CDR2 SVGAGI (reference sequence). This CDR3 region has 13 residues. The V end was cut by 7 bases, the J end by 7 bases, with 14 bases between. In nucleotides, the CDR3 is TGTGCCAGCAAAGAGGGAGTAAGGAACACCATATATTTT. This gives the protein CASKEGVRNTIYF.

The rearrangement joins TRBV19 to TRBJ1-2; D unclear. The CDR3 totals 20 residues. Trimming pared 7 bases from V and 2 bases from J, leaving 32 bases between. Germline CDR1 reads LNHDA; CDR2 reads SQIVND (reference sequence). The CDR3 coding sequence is TGTGCCAGTAACATCTCATTTTCACCGGTAGAACGGGAGGGCAACTATGGCTACACCTTC. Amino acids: CASNISFSPVEREGNYGYTF.

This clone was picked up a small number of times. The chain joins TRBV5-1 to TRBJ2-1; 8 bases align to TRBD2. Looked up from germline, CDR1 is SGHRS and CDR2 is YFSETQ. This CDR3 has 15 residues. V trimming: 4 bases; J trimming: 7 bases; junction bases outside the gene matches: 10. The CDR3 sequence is CASSPSGTSWNEQFF. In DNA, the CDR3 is TGCGCCAGCAGCCCATCCGGGACTAGTTGGAATGAGCAGTTCTTC. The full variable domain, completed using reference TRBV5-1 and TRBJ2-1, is KAGVTQTPRYLIKTRGQQVTLSCSPISGHRSVSWYQQTPGQGLQFLFEYFSETQRNKGNFPGRFSGRQFSNSRSEMNVSTLELGDSALYLCASSPSGTSWNEQFFGPGTRLTVL.